The sequence of this T cell receptor beta chain was determined in a study of OX40 agonist ivuxolimab in advanced cancers. Study-level information: Earlier treatment with anti-PD-1, anti-PD-L1 or anti-CTLA-4 was permitted, and roughly 40% had received some.

V lost 3 bases and J lost 4, with 1 base in between. This CDR3 has 11 residues. In germline, CDR1 is MDHEN, CDR2 SYDVKM. Generated by immunoSEQ multiplex PCR, the TCRdb table keeps only in-frame clones and is missing some. Among roughly 34,000 clones, roughly nine tenths were seen once, and the ten largest hold about 35%. Study-wide findings and caveats: Low levels of normalized T-cell clonal expansion also appeared in some nonresponders. Blood T cells, both CD4+ and CD8+, expanded clonally by week 6 at 0.1 to 3.0 mg/kg.

Sampling of blood occurred at baseline, cycle 4 day 1, and cycle 7 day 1. A single count supports this clone. Its antigen is as yet unknown. This chain joins TRBV28 and TRBJ1-5; D remains unclear. This receptor was taken from an adult with an advanced solid tumor such as melanoma, head and neck, liver or kidney cancer. Sequencing was performed on CD4+ or CD8+ T cells sorted from blood, taken in a trial of the OX40 agonist ivuxolimab. The CDR3 protein is CASSFNQPQHF. The CDR3 DNA sequence: TGTGCCAGCAGTTTTAATCAGCCCCAGCATTTT.